The T cell receptor beta chain under discussion was sequenced for a study of cytomegalovirus exposure and HLA in healthy donors. Study context: Falling in the Caucasian-associated ancestry cluster were 80% to 90% of some 400 genotyped donors. Findings and caveats of the study: Rarity held for most TCR sequences, but there were some public TCRs that occurred in many donors. In a later analysis, CMV-associated beta chains were mostly HLA-associated, it appeared. Association of a missense DCLRE1C variant with TCR beta V- and J-gene trimming was reported in a later analysis.

Trimming removed 4 bases at V and 4 bases at J, with 8 bases between. The CDR3 length is 13 residues. Germline V CDR1 and CDR2: MNHNS, SASEGT. About this clone: Its specificity is unknown.

Both 60 Vbeta primers and 13 Jbeta primers went into the PCR. The data were produced by immunoSEQ multiplex PCR, yet TCRdb's version contains in-frame clones alone and is incomplete. This sample carries approximately 140,000 clones, just under 80% of them seen once, and the ten largest clones take around 1.8%. The sequenced material came from PBMCs. This TCR was sampled from a middle-aged woman in good health and CMV-seronegative. The chain employs TRBV6-1 and TRBJ2-1; D call uncertain. CDR3 in DNA: TGTGCCAGCAGTGCCCGACTGTACAATGAGCAGTTCTTC. Residues: CASSARLYNEQFF.